Below are 24 T cell receptor beta chains sequenced from a single sample in a study of blood T cell repertoires in COVID-19. Sequenced by immunoSEQ multiplex PCR; TCRdb stores in-frame clones only, minus some. The table records 150,000 to 200,000 clones, 80% to 95% of them present only once. Specimen: peripheral blood. These receptors all stem from a man over 45 with acute or convalescent COVID-19.

The chain couples TRBV29-1 to TRBJ1-2; D is unclear. V was clipped by 7 bases and J by 4 bases, with 10 bases between them. The germline V gene has CDR1 SQVTM and CDR2 ANQGSEA. This CDR3 contains 11 residues. The CDR3 DNA is TGCAGCGCACGGGAGCCCTATGGCTACACCTTC. Amino acids: CSAREPYGYTF.

V gene TRBV5-1 combines with J gene TRBJ2-2; a weak D match, TRBD2 (5 bases). CDR1 and CDR2 (germline): SGHRS, YFSETQ. The CDR3 length is 15 residues. Deletions cut 0 bases from V and 4 bases from J, with 10 bases between. The CDR3 spells CASSLEYGLTGELFF. The CDR3 DNA reads as TGCGCCAGCAGCTTGGAGTATGGACTCACCGGGGAGCTGTTTTTT.

The V call is TRBV6-2 or TRBV6-3, the J call TRBJ1-5, with TRBD1 matching 7 bases. The CDR3 covers 15 residues. Trimming took 2 bases from V and 5 from J; bases not matched to a gene: 6. From germline, CDR1 is MNHEY and CDR2 SVGEGT. This CDR3 is CASSYRGPSYQPQHF. CDR3 bases: TGTGCCAGCAGTTACAGGGGGCCGTCATATCAGCCCCAGCATTTT.

V gene TRBV7-3 combines with J gene TRBJ2-3; D may be TRBD2 (7 bases). With 5 bases removed from V and 1 base from J, the gap between germline ends came to 13 bases. Germline CDR1 is SGHTA and CDR2 is FQGTGA. This CDR3 is 15 amino acids long. CDR3 region: CASSIAGAGTDTQYF. CDR3 bases: TGTGCCAGCAGCATTGCGGGGGCGGGCACAGATACGCAGTATTTT.

The J gene is TRBJ2-3, the V gene TRBV30; 10 positions match TRBD1. Unmatched junction bases numbered 5, after V lost 7 bases and J lost 1 base. This CDR3 spans 14 amino acids. Germline CDR1 GTSNPN, CDR2 SVGIG (reference sequence). In DNA, the CDR3 is TGTGCCTTGACAGGGGGCTTGGGCACAGATACGCAGTATTTT. This sequence encodes CALTGGLGTDTQYF.

The rearrangement links TRBV6-5 to TRBJ2-1; D perhaps matches TRBD1 (6 bases). The germline gives CDR1 MNHEY, CDR2 SVGAGI. The CDR3 runs 15 residues. Trimming shortened V by 6 bases and J by 4 bases, and 16 bases separated the two germline ends. As DNA, the CDR3 is TGTGCCAGCAGCCGCCGGGACAAAGCGTACAATGAGCAGTTCTTC. This encodes CASSRRDKAYNEQFF.

This chain joins TRBV10-3 and TRBJ2-1, with 7 positions matching TRBD2. V lost 10 bases, J lost 9 bases, and 18 bases stayed unmatched. There are 15 residues in the CDR3. Germline assignment: CDR1 ENHRY and CDR2 SYGVKD. In DNA, the CDR3 is TGTGCCAGCACCTGGGGGGGTTTAATCAGCGGTGAGCAGTTCTTC. It specifies CASTWGGLISGEQFF.

This rearrangement joins TRBV7-2 to TRBJ2-3; D gene unclear. This CDR3 is 16 amino acids long. CDR1 is SGHTA, CDR2 FQGNSA, per germline. The V and J ends lost 0 bases and 0 bases respectively, with 10 bases between them. CDR3 sequence: CASSLAQAGSTDTQYF. CDR3 coding DNA: TGTGCCAGCAGCTTAGCCCAAGCCGGTAGCACAGATACGCAGTATTTT.

The V and J genes are TRBV6-5 and TRBJ2-3, with a weak D call TRBD2 (6 bases). CDR1 is MNHEY, CDR2 SVGAGI, per germline. The CDR3 is 12 amino acids. The V and J ends lost 6 bases and 11 bases respectively, with 15 bases between them. CDR3 DNA sequence: TGTGCCAGCAGCTCGGGGGTCGAAGAGCAGTATTTT. Translated: CASSSGVEEQYF.

The chain links TRBV5-6 to TRBJ2-2, with D perhaps matching TRBD1 (5 bases). Trimming shortened V by 2 bases and J by 7 bases, and 9 bases separated the two germline ends. Germline CDR1 and CDR2: SGHDT and YYEEEE. The CDR3 runs to 13 residues. This CDR3 reads CASSFRVIGELFF. Written as DNA, the CDR3 is TGTGCCAGCAGCTTCAGGGTAATCGGGGAGCTGTTTTTT.

The genes are TRBV11-2 and TRBJ2-5; TRBD2 aligns across 8 bases. Germline values: CDR1 SGHAT, CDR2 FQNNGV. This CDR3 comprises 15 residues. Germline trimming cut 4 bases from V and 1 base from J; bases unmatched to any gene: 5. CDR3 loop: CASSSGLGRQETQYF. CDR3 DNA: TGTGCCAGCAGCTCGGGACTAGGCCGCCAAGAGACCCAGTACTTC. Full variable domain (remainder filled in from reference TRBV11-2 and TRBJ2-5): EAGVAQSPRYKIIEKRQSVAFWCNPISGHATLYWYQQILGQGPKLLIQFQNNGVVDDSQLPKDRFSAERLKGVDSTLKIQPAKLEDSAVYLCASSSGLGRQETQYFGPGTRLLVL.

The chain employs TRBV19 and TRBJ2-7, with TRBD2 identical over 9 bases. V shed 1 base, J shed 5 bases, and the junction held 6 bases outside the gene matches. The V gene's germline CDR1 is LNHDA and CDR2 SQIVND (reference sequence). This CDR3 is 15 amino acids long. As DNA, the CDR3 is TGTGCCAGTAGTATAGTAGCGGGAGAAGGAGACGAGCAGTACTTC. Translating gives CASSIVAGEGDEQYF. The variable domain in full, completed from reference TRBV19 and TRBJ2-7, reads DGGITQSPKYLFRKEGQNVTLSCEQNLNHDAMYWYRQDPGQGLRLIYYSQIVNDFQKGDIAEGYSVSREKKESFPLTVTSAQKNPTAFYLCASSIVAGEGDEQYFGPGTRLTVT.

The chain carries TRBV7-9 and TRBJ1-3, with no clear D. Trimming left V 10 bases short and J 3 bases short, with 16 bases between. This CDR3 is 14 amino acids long. Looked up from germline, CDR1 is SEHNR and CDR2 is FQNEAQ (reference sequence). The CDR3 coding sequence is TGTGCCATCGACACATTGGAGGGTGGAAACACCATATATTTT. Encoded protein: CAIDTLEGGNTIYF. Full variable domain (rest looked up from reference TRBV7-9 and TRBJ1-3): DTGVSQNPRHKITKRGQNVTFRCDPISEHNRLYWYRQTLGQGPEFLTYFQNEAQLEKSRLLSDRFSAERPKGSFSTLEIQRTEQGDSAMYLCAIDTLEGGNTIYFGEGSWLTVV.

The V and J genes are TRBV5-6 and TRBJ1-2, with TRBD1 as a possible D gene (5 bases). The V gene lost 4 bases and the J gene lost 4 bases, with 11 bases spanning the gap. The CDR3 loop spans 13 amino acids. Germline V CDR1 and CDR2: SGHDT, YYEEEE. As DNA, the CDR3 is TGTGCCAGCAGCCATCAGGGTTCCTATGGCTACACCTTC. Its protein product is CASSHQGSYGYTF.

This chain links TRBV27 with TRBJ1-6; no reliable D call. The germline V gene encodes CDR1 MNHEY and CDR2 SMNVEV (reference sequence). The CDR3 totals 15 residues. V was clipped by 1 base and J by 7 bases, with 11 bases between them. This chain's CDR3 is CASSLLTGGNSPLHF. The CDR3 DNA is TGTGCCAGCAGTTTATTGACCGGAGGGAATTCACCCCTCCACTTT.

The chain is built from TRBV6-6 and TRBJ1-2; D unresolved. Between the trimmed V and J ends, which lost 5 bases and 8 bases, there was a span of 12 bases. In germline, CDR1 is MNHNY, CDR2 SVGAGI (reference sequence). This CDR3 has 12 residues. This CDR3 is CASSKSGSGYTF. Here the CDR3 DNA reads TGTGCCAGCAGTAAGTCGGGGAGCGGCTACACCTTC.

The rearrangement uses TRBV18 and TRBJ1-1; TRBD1 agrees at 12 bases. The V and J ends lost 4 bases and 1 base, in that order; junction bases with no gene match: 7. This CDR3 is built from 17 residues. Germline lookup yields CDR1 KGHSH and CDR2 LQKENI. The CDR3 nucleotides read TGTGCCAGCTCACTGGGACAGGGGGCTTTTCCGAACACTGAAGCTTTCTTT. Encoded protein: CASSLGQGAFPNTEAFF.

The chain is built from TRBV3-1 (or the pseudogene TRBV3-2) and TRBJ2-1, with 9 bases that match TRBD2. CDR1 and CDR2 (germline): LGHDT, YNNKEL (reference sequence). This CDR3 is built from 15 residues. Trimming took 3 bases from V and 4 from J; bases not matched to a gene: 4. The CDR3: CASSHGTSLYNEQFF. CDR3 DNA sequence: TGTGCCAGCAGCCATGGGACTAGCCTTTACAATGAGCAGTTCTTC.

This sequence joins TRBV5-4 and TRBJ2-5, with TRBD1 identical over 7 bases. The CDR3 has 13 amino acids. Germline V lookup: CDR1 SGHNT, CDR2 YYREEE (reference sequence). The V gene end was trimmed by 2 bases and the J gene end by 5 bases; junction bases not matched to a gene: 3. The CDR3 region is CASSFTGDETQYF. CDR3 DNA sequence: TGTGCCAGCAGCTTTACAGGGGATGAGACCCAGTACTTC. The full variable domain, with the rest looked up from reference TRBV5-4 and TRBJ2-5, is ETGVTQSPTHLIKTRGQQVTLRCSSQSGHNTVSWYQQALGQGPQFIFQYYREEENGRGNFPPRFSGLQFPNYSSELNVNALELDDSALYLCASSFTGDETQYFGPGTRLLVL.

This clone was counted between two and nine times. The chain is built from TRBV28 and TRBJ2-3; 11 positions match TRBD2. Germline trimming cut 10 bases from V and 6 bases from J; bases unmatched to any gene: 6. Germline values: CDR1 MDHEN, CDR2 SYDVKM. The CDR3 runs to 13 residues. The CDR3 is CATTLAGADTQYF. CDR3 DNA: TGTGCCACCACACTAGCGGGAGCGGATACGCAGTATTTT.

J is TRBJ2-6 and V is TRBV4-2, with TRBD1 as a possible D gene (7 bases). This CDR3 is 19 amino acids long. CDR1 LGHNA and CDR2 YNFKEQ come from the germline V gene. Deletions cut 3 bases from V and 4 bases from J, with 22 bases between. The CDR3 sequence: CASSQEGDSYFSGANVLTF. In nucleotides, the CDR3 is TGTGCCAGCAGCCAGGAGGGGGACAGTTACTTCTCAGGGGCCAACGTCCTGACTTTC.

This chain connects TRBV3-1 (or the pseudogene TRBV3-2) to TRBJ1-6; D remains ambiguous. The CDR3 loop spans 14 amino acids. Germline V lookup: CDR1 LGHDT, CDR2 YNNKEL (reference sequence). V lost 3 bases, J lost 3 bases, and 6 bases lay in between. CDR3 residues: CASSQNSYNSPLHF. CDR3 coding DNA: TGTGCCAGCAGCCAGAACAGCTATAATTCACCCCTCCACTTT.

The CDR3 DNA sequence: TGCAGTGCTAGTTATCGGCAGGCGACCGGCTATGGCTACACCTTC. Its protein is CSASYRQATGYGYTF. The chain joins TRBV20-1 to TRBJ1-2; no clear D. Germline CDR1 reads DFQATT; CDR2 reads SNEGSKA (reference sequence). Trimming took off 3 bases at V and 4 bases at J, with 18 bases between the two ends. The CDR3 extends over 15 amino acids.

The chain recombines TRBV4-2 with TRBJ2-3, with D perhaps TRBD2 (6 bases). This CDR3 has 15 residues. Germline lookup yields CDR1 LGHNA and CDR2 YNFKEQ. The germline V and J ends were trimmed by 0 bases and 5 bases, with 12 bases remaining between them. CDR3: CASSQDPSELDTQYF. CDR3 nucleotide sequence: TGTGCCAGCAGCCAAGACCCTAGCGAGTTAGATACGCAGTATTTT.